The 28 T cell receptor beta chains below all came from one sample that was sequenced in a study of blood T cell repertoires in COVID-19. Method: immunoSEQ multiplex PCR; TCRdb's copy keeps in-frame clones and lacks some. The sample contains 300,000 to 400,000 clones, approximately 92% of which appear only once. Sequenced input: PBMCs or T cells enriched from blood (not recorded which). All receptors come from a man between 18 and 35 years old who had recovered from COVID-19.

The CDR3 region has the DNA TGTGCCATCAGTGAGGGGAGGGAGGCCCACTCCTACGAGCAGTACTTC. Protein sequence: CAISEGREAHSYEQYF. The chain has TRBV10-3 and TRBJ2-7; 7 nucleotides line up with TRBD2. Germline V gene sequence: CDR1 ENHRY, CDR2 SYGVKD. The CDR3 is made up of 16 amino acids. V was clipped by 2 bases and J by 0 bases; unmatched bases: 7.

J is TRBJ1-1 and V is TRBV3-1 (or the pseudogene TRBV3-2); D unresolved. In germline, CDR1 is LGHDT, CDR2 YNNKEL (reference sequence). This CDR3 is built from 12 residues. The V and J ends lost 4 bases and 7 bases respectively, with 10 bases between them. In nucleotides, the CDR3 is TGTGCCAGCAGCCGAGTCGGTCATGAAGCTTTCTTT. Translating gives CASSRVGHEAFF.

The DNA of the CDR3 is TGCGCCAGCAGCTTGGACAGCTATGGCTACACCTTC. Translating gives CASSLDSYGYTF. The genes are TRBV5-1 and TRBJ1-2; D unclear. This CDR3 contains 12 residues. CDR1 and CDR2 from the germline V gene are SGHRS and YFSETQ. Trimming pared 0 bases from V and 4 bases from J, leaving 4 bases between.

The chain is built from TRBV7-2 and TRBJ1-2; 10 positions match TRBD1. In germline, CDR1 is SGHTA, CDR2 FQGNSA. The J segment lost 7 bases and the V segment lost 4 bases, leaving 9 bases of the junction unmatched. The CDR3 consists of 15 residues. CDR3 sequence reads: CASSSVTGGVGGYTF. CDR3 DNA: TGTGCCAGCAGCTCTGTGACAGGGGGCGTCGGTGGCTACACCTTC.

This clone was seen a single time. The chain couples TRBV12-3 or TRBV12-4 to TRBJ1-1; 7 nucleotides align to TRBD1. CDR3 length equals 13 residues. The J segment lost 8 bases and the V segment lost 1 base, leaving 4 bases of the junction unmatched. CDR3 sequence: CASSLDQGGEAFF. As DNA, the CDR3 is TGTGCCAGCAGTTTAGATCAAGGGGGCGAAGCTTTCTTT.

This clone was seen only once. The J gene is TRBJ2-1, the V gene TRBV7-3; D might be TRBD1 (5 bases). Germline CDR1 SGHTA, CDR2 FQGTGA. Deletions cut 5 bases from V and 8 bases from J, with 13 bases between. The CDR3 sequence is 13 residues long. Here the CDR3 reads CASSATARDEQFF. In nucleotides, the CDR3 is TGTGCCAGCAGCGCGACAGCCCGCGATGAGCAGTTCTTC.

The chain is built from TRBV28 and TRBJ1-2; weak D call: TRBD1 (5 bases). Per germline, CDR1 MDHEN and CDR2 SYDVKM. The V end lost 5 bases, the J end lost 8 bases, and 21 bases lay between the germline ends. This CDR3 spans 15 amino acids. The CDR3 spells CASSGGTFTMVGYTF. In DNA, the CDR3 is TGTGCCAGCAGTGGAGGGACTTTCACTATGGTCGGCTACACCTTC.

The V gene is TRBV5-4, the J gene TRBJ2-3; TRBD2 is a possible D gene (6 bases). The CDR3 contains 16 residues. V lost 3 bases, J lost 1 base, and 15 bases lay in between. Germline lookup yields CDR1 SGHNT and CDR2 YYREEE (reference sequence). CDR3 loop: CASSSGRERGTDTQYF. DNA for the CDR3: TGTGCCAGCAGCTCTGGCCGGGAGCGGGGCACAGATACGCAGTATTTT. The entire variable domain, with the rest obtained from reference TRBV5-4 and TRBJ2-3, is as follows: ETGVTQSPTHLIKTRGQQVTLRCSSQSGHNTVSWYQQALGQGPQFIFQYYREEENGRGNFPPRFSGLQFPNYSSELNVNALELDDSALYLCASSSGRERGTDTQYFGPGTRLTVL.

The rearrangement joins TRBV6-2 or TRBV6-3 to TRBJ2-2, with D tentatively TRBD2 (5 bases). V was clipped by 3 bases and J by 4 bases, with 18 bases between them. The CDR3 totals 17 residues. CDR1 is MNHEY, CDR2 SVGEGT, per germline. The CDR3 sequence: CASSYNLWERATGELFF. In nucleotides, the CDR3 is TGTGCCAGCAGTTATAATTTGTGGGAGCGCGCCACCGGGGAGCTGTTTTTT.

J is TRBJ2-1 and V is TRBV6-5, with D unresolved. Trimming stripped 7 bases from V and 4 bases from J, with 17 bases between. Germline values: CDR1 MNHEY, CDR2 SVGAGI. The CDR3 contains 15 residues. DNA of the CDR3: TGTGCCAGCAACCCACGGGTCTATCAATACAATGAGCAGTTCTTC. Encoded protein: CASNPRVYQYNEQFF.

The CDR3 region is CSVKGDNYGYTF. In nucleotides, the CDR3 is TGCAGCGTTAAGGGGGATAACTATGGCTACACCTTC. The chain uses TRBV29-1 and TRBJ1-2; a possible D gene is TRBD1 (6 bases). V was clipped by 5 bases and J by 1 base, with 8 bases between them. The germline V gene has CDR1 SQVTM and CDR2 ANQGSEA. The CDR3 has 12 amino acids.

This chain links TRBV5-1 with TRBJ2-1; 9 bases line up with TRBD1. CDR1 and CDR2 from the germline V gene are SGHRS and YFSETQ. The CDR3 spans 16 residues. The V gene end was trimmed by 4 bases and the J gene end by 2 bases; junction bases not matched to a gene: 7. The CDR3, as DNA: TGCGCCAGCAGCCGAGGACAGGGGAACGCCTACAATGAGCAGTTCTTC. It yields the protein CASSRGQGNAYNEQFF.

V usage is TRBV2 and J usage is TRBJ1-1; TRBD1 might be the D (5 bases). With 2 bases removed from V and 6 bases from J, the gap between germline ends came to 13 bases. The V gene's germline CDR1 is SNHLY and CDR2 FYNNEI. The CDR3 is 14 residues long. The CDR3 loop is CASSEQGSNAEAFF. The CDR3 nucleotides are TGTGCCAGCAGTGAACAGGGTAGTAACGCTGAAGCTTTCTTT.

The V gene is TRBV5-5, the J gene TRBJ1-6; 7 positions agree with TRBD1. J was trimmed by 9 bases and V by 4 bases; bases with no gene match: 13. This CDR3 is built from 16 residues. Germline V gene sequence: CDR1 SGHKS, CDR2 YYEKEE (reference sequence). The CDR3 DNA reads as TGTGCCAGCAGCCTACAGGGGCCTCCTGAAGGTTCACCCCTCCACTTT. This translates into CASSLQGPPEGSPLHF.

The rearrangement uses TRBV6-6 and TRBJ2-7; 8 bases line up with TRBD1. The CDR3 is 14 amino acids. CDR1 is MNHNY and CDR2 is SVGAGI in the germline V gene (reference sequence). The V gene end was trimmed by 3 bases and the J gene end by 5 bases; junction bases not matched to a gene: 6. CDR3 in DNA: TGTGCCAGCAGTTATTTGGACAGGGTCCACGAGCAGTACTTC. Residues: CASSYLDRVHEQYF.

This chain uses TRBV19 with TRBJ1-2; TRBD1 might be the D (6 bases). CDR3 size: 16 residues. Germline CDR1 is LNHDA and CDR2 is SQIVND (reference sequence). The V and J ends lost 3 bases and 2 bases respectively, with 16 bases between them. CDR3 sequence reads: CASSMAGYGTNYGYTF. The CDR3 DNA is TGTGCCAGTAGTATGGCTGGATACGGGACAAACTATGGCTACACCTTC.

The CDR3: CASSAPGEPSEAEAFF. As DNA, the CDR3 is TGTGCCAGTAGTGCGCCAGGGGAACCTAGTGAGGCTGAAGCTTTCTTT. The rearrangement uses TRBV19 and TRBJ1-1; D may be TRBD1 (6 bases). V was shortened by 5 bases and J by 6 bases, with 22 bases between the two germline ends. The CDR3 is 16 residues long. From germline, CDR1 is LNHDA and CDR2 SQIVND (reference sequence).

The genes are TRBV28 and TRBJ1-6; the match to TRBD1 covers 8 bases. The CDR3 is 15 residues long. Trimming cost V 6 bases and J 3 bases; bases outside gene matches: 4. Germline CDR1 reads MDHEN; CDR2 reads SYDVKM. CDR3: CASSIGQGYNSPLHF. The CDR3 DNA reads as TGTGCCAGCAGCATTGGACAGGGCTATAATTCACCCCTCCACTTT.

The CDR3 is CASSGRTGINTEAFF. CDR3 nucleotide sequence: TGTGCCAGCAGCGGCCGGACAGGGATAAACACTGAAGCTTTCTTT. The chain couples TRBV9 to TRBJ1-1; 8 bases fit TRBD1. V shed 3 bases, J shed 2 bases, and the junction held 6 bases outside the gene matches. CDR3 length: 15 residues. Germline lookup yields CDR1 SGDLS and CDR2 YYNGEE.

The chain is built from TRBV7-8 and TRBJ2-1, with 10 bases that match TRBD2. CDR3 length: 15 residues. Germline CDR1 reads SGHVS; CDR2 reads FQNEAQ. V shed 1 base and J 9 bases; nucleotides not matched to a gene: 6. CDR3 in amino acids: CASSLVAGGYGEQFF. The DNA of the CDR3 is TGTGCCAGCAGCTTAGTAGCGGGAGGTTACGGTGAGCAGTTCTTC.

The V and J genes are TRBV2 and TRBJ1-5, with D possibly TRBD1 on 6 matching bases. CDR1 and CDR2 (germline): SNHLY, FYNNEI. V shed 4 bases and J shed 4 bases, with 11 bases lying between them. This CDR3 comprises 14 residues. DNA of the CDR3: TGTGCCAGCAGTGCCCGGACAGTTAATCAGCCCCAGCATTTT. This codes for CASSARTVNQPQHF.

The J gene is TRBJ1-4, the V gene TRBV30; D is possibly TRBD1 (6 bases). V dropped 7 bases and J dropped 8 bases, with 17 bases sitting between them. CDR3 length: 13 amino acids. The germline V gene encodes CDR1 GTSNPN and CDR2 SVGIG (reference sequence). The CDR3 bases are TGTGCCTTTTCGGAGGGGGGGGGCGAAAAACTGTTTTTT. It yields the protein CAFSEGGGEKLFF.

The rearrangement joins TRBV5-1 to TRBJ2-5; 12 bases map to TRBD1. V lost 6 bases, J lost 5 bases, and 8 bases stayed unmatched. CDR3 length: 15 residues. Per the germline V gene, CDR1 is SGHRS and CDR2 is YFSETQ. The CDR3 DNA is TGCGCCAGCAAAGCCGGGACAGGGGGCTTGGAGACCCAGTACTTC. This sequence encodes CASKAGTGGLETQYF.

For the CDR3, the DNA is TGTGCCAGCAGCTTAGGCTTTTCTGCGGGAGAGGATACGCAGTATTTT. Protein sequence: CASSLGFSAGEDTQYF. The chain joins TRBV11-3 to TRBJ2-3; 7 bases agree with TRBD2. This CDR3 region has 16 residues. Germline values: CDR1 SGHNT, CDR2 YENEEA. Losses at the gene ends were 1 base for V and 6 bases for J; bases not matched to a gene: 10.

In DNA, the CDR3 is TGTGCCAGCAGCTCGACAGGGGGATTTTACAATGAGCAGTTCTTC. It translates to CASSSTGGFYNEQFF. The rearrangement links TRBV7-9 to TRBJ2-1; 9 nucleotides line up with TRBD1. This CDR3 region has 15 residues. Germline V CDR1 and CDR2: SEHNR, FQNEAQ (reference sequence). The V and J ends lost 4 bases and 4 bases, in that order; junction bases with no gene match: 5. The variable domain in full, completed from reference TRBV7-9 and TRBJ2-1, reads DTGVSQNPRHKITKRGQNVTFRCDPISEHNRLYWYRQTLGQGPEFLTYFQNEAQLEKSRLLSDRFSAERPKGSFSTLEIQRTEQGDSAMYLCASSSTGGFYNEQFFGPGTRLTVL.

This chain connects TRBV4-1 to TRBJ2-7; the match to TRBD2 covers 7 bases. The CDR3 is 17 amino acids. The trim removed 1 base at V and 7 bases at J, leaving 16 bases unmatched. CDR1 is MGHRA, CDR2 YSYEKL, per germline. The CDR3 region has the DNA TGCGCCAGCAGCCAAGGAGTCGGCGGGGGTCTCTTCGGGGAGCAGTACTTC. Protein product: CASSQGVGGGLFGEQYF.

The chain couples TRBV27 to TRBJ1-1, with a possible D match to TRBD1 (6 bases). This CDR3 contains 15 residues. Germline-derived CDR1 and CDR2 are MNHEY and SMNVEV (reference sequence). V was clipped by 2 bases and J by 0 bases, with 10 bases between them. The DNA for the CDR3 is TGTGCCAGCAGTTTAAATACAGGGCTGAACACTGAAGCTTTCTTT. Protein product: CASSLNTGLNTEAFF.

In this sample, this clone turned up once. This chain uses TRBV28 with TRBJ2-7; D ambiguous. The CDR3 sequence is 12 residues long. V dropped 2 bases and J dropped 1 base, with 3 bases sitting between them. CDR1 is MDHEN, CDR2 SYDVKM, per germline. The CDR3 bases are TGTGCCAGCAGTTTAGAGTCCTACGAGCAGTACTTC. It translates to CASSLESYEQYF. The complete variable domain, with remaining parts taken from reference TRBV28 and TRBJ2-7, reads DVKVTQSSRYLVKRTGEKVFLECVQDMDHENMFWYRQDPGLGLRLIYFSYDVKMKEKGDIPEGYSVSREKKERFSLILESASTNQTSMYLCASSLESYEQYFGPGTRLTVT.